One T cell receptor beta chain is described in this entry. The source of the sample is a study of patients and donors after allogeneic stem cell transplantation. The germline V gene encodes CDR1 MNHEY and CDR2 SMNVEV (reference sequence). The V and J ends lost 4 bases and 6 bases respectively, with 12 bases between them. The CDR3 totals 14 residues. TCRdb fed the RT-PCR reads into MiXCR, producing one record per CDR3 protein. The sample holds about a million distinct CDR3 sequences; approximately 18% are singletons and the top ten take around 6%. Source material: blood, either unsorted or a sorted T cell fraction (not recorded which). This TCR was recovered from a human donor who was either an allogeneic HSCT recipient or a stem cell or donor lymphocyte infusion donor (not recorded which). It is not recorded whose cells these are; they may come from a transplant donor. The chain recombines TRBV27 with TRBJ1-4, with D unresolved. In DNA form, the CDR3 reads TGTGCCAGCAGTTCTTTAGGGATAGATGAAAAACTGTTTTTT. Protein: CASSSLGIDEKLFF. The whole variable domain, remainder taken from reference TRBV27 and TRBJ1-4, is EAQVTQNPRYLITVTGKKLTVTCSQNMNHEYMSWYRQDPGLGLRQIYYSMNVEVTDKGDVPEGYKVSRKEKRNFPLILESPSPNQTSLYFCASSSLGIDEKLFFGSGTQLSVL.